These 21 T cell receptor beta chains came from one sample sequenced in a study of cytomegalovirus exposure and HLA in healthy donors (dated by TCRdb to the late 2010s). Receptors were amplified or captured by the immunoSEQ multiplex PCR assay. For the multiplex PCR, a mixture combining 60 forward primers for TCR Vbeta segments and 13 reverse primers for TCR Jbeta segments was used. What TCRdb holds here is the immuneACCESS table cut down to in-frame rearrangements. Part of the clones is not present; checked against another copy, under half of the missing clones reflect an unresolved V gene, and the others are unexplained. The sample yields a few hundred thousand clones; approximately 81% were counted once. Together, the top ten hold about 3% of the sample. Sequencing was done on a sample of PBMCs. The source of these receptors is a man in his thirties or forties in good health and CMV-seronegative.

The rearrangement links TRBV18 to TRBJ2-5, with no clear D. Germline loops: CDR1 KGHSH, CDR2 LQKENI. V was cut by 2 bases and J by 1 base, with 8 bases left in between. This CDR3 has 14 residues. Here the CDR3 reads CASSPAVPQETQYF. DNA of the CDR3: TGTGCCAGCTCACCAGCGGTCCCCCAAGAGACCCAGTACTTC.

This sequence joins TRBV28 and TRBJ1-6, with D possibly being TRBD1 (5 bases). V shed 3 bases and J shed 7 bases, with 10 bases lying between them. Germline loops: CDR1 MDHEN, CDR2 SYDVKM. This CDR3 spans 14 amino acids. The CDR3 DNA sequence: TGTGCCAGCAGTTTCACAGGCCGGAATTCACCCCTCCACTTT. Protein product: CASSFTGRNSPLHF.

CDR3 DNA: TGTGCCAGTAGTGCCCCCGGACAGGGACTCTACGAGCAGTACTTC. As protein: CASSAPGQGLYEQYF. The chain uses TRBV19 and TRBJ2-7; the match to TRBD1 covers 8 bases. With 5 bases clipped from V and 3 bases from J, the junction kept 9 bases outside the gene matches. In germline, CDR1 is LNHDA, CDR2 SQIVND (reference sequence). CDR3 length: 15 residues.

This chain uses TRBV7-8 with TRBJ1-5; no definite D call. The ends were cut back, 3 bases at V and 3 bases at J, with 3 bases in the middle. Germline CDR1 SGHVS, CDR2 FQNEAQ. This CDR3 region has 12 residues. This CDR3 is CASSFINQPQHF. Written as DNA, the CDR3 is TGTGCCAGCAGCTTTATCAATCAGCCCCAGCATTTT.

V usage is TRBV9 and J usage is TRBJ2-3; D not resolved. The V gene lost 0 bases and the J gene lost 5 bases, with 16 bases spanning the gap. Germline CDR1 is SGDLS and CDR2 is YYNGEE. The length of the CDR3 is 16 residues. CDR3 in amino acids: CASSVGVAVQRDTQYF. The CDR3 coding sequence is TGTGCCAGCAGCGTAGGAGTAGCAGTCCAACGAGATACGCAGTATTTT.

This clone was detected only a few times. The rearrangement uses TRBV13 and TRBJ1-2; possibly TRBD1 for D (6 bases). Per the germline V gene, CDR1 is PRHDT and CDR2 is FYEKMQ (reference sequence). There are 11 residues in the CDR3. Trimming shortened V by 4 bases and J by 8 bases, and 8 bases separated the two germline ends. CDR3 sequence: CASSSGQGYTF. The DNA of the CDR3 is TGTGCCAGCAGCTCTGGACAGGGCTACACCTTC.

The rearrangement uses TRBV27 and TRBJ1-6, with a tentative D call TRBD1 (5 bases). Germline assignment: CDR1 MNHEY and CDR2 SMNVEV (reference sequence). CDR3 size: 14 residues. The V and J ends lost 5 bases and 7 bases respectively, with 12 bases between them. The CDR3 is CASSPLTVNSPLHF. The CDR3 DNA is TGTGCCAGCAGTCCCCTGACAGTAAATTCACCCCTCCACTTT.

The genes are TRBV2 and TRBJ1-1; maybe TRBD1 (5 bases). The CDR3 runs 14 residues. Per germline, CDR1 SNHLY and CDR2 FYNNEI. Trimming removed 8 bases from V and 4 bases from J, with 17 bases in between. In DNA form, the CDR3 reads TGTGCCAGCGATGGGAGGGCCGGGGGCACTGAAGCTTTCTTT. It translates to CASDGRAGGTEAFF.

CDR3 region: CASSPPGLAGGGDTQYF. In DNA form, the CDR3 reads TGTGCCAGCAGCCCACCGGGACTAGCGGGGGGGGGAGATACGCAGTATTTT. V is TRBV7-9 and J is TRBJ2-3; the match to TRBD2 covers 16 bases. V lost 5 bases to trimming and J lost 5 bases; unmatched junction nucleotides: 7. This CDR3 contains 17 residues. Per the germline V gene, CDR1 is SEHNR and CDR2 is FQNEAQ (reference sequence).

The rearrangement uses TRBV7-3 and TRBJ2-1; a possible D gene is TRBD1 (5 bases). CDR1 is SGHTA, CDR2 FQGTGA, per germline. V was clipped by 4 bases and J by 5 bases, with 27 bases between them. This CDR3 contains 19 residues. The CDR3 region has the DNA TGTGCCAGCAGCTCTCACCCAATAACCAGTCGTACCAGGGACAATGAGCAGTTCTTC. Translated: CASSSHPITSRTRDNEQFF.

J is TRBJ2-3 and V is TRBV5-1, with TRBD1 as a possible D gene (6 bases). V lost 2 bases to trimming and J lost 0 bases, with 7 bases between them. Germline CDR1 reads SGHRS; CDR2 reads YFSETQ. The CDR3 sequence is 14 residues long. The CDR3 reads CASSLGGSTDTQYF. The CDR3 DNA reads TGCGCCAGCAGCTTAGGGGGTAGCACAGATACGCAGTATTTT.

This clone was seen a few times. This chain connects TRBV28 to TRBJ1-6; 7 bases map to TRBD1. The trim removed 3 bases at V and 7 bases at J, leaving 3 bases unmatched. This CDR3 contains 14 residues. Germline CDR1 is MDHEN and CDR2 is SYDVKM. CDR3 in DNA: TGTGCCAGCAGTTTGGTCAGGGGGAATTCACCCCTCCACTTT. It encodes CASSLVRGNSPLHF.

This chain uses TRBV6-1 with TRBJ2-5, with 7 bases aligning to TRBD2. Gene TRBJ2-7 matches the end of the DNA better, so the J call may be wrong. The germline CDR1 and CDR2 sequences are MNHNS and SASEGT. This CDR3 is built from 15 residues. In nucleotides, the CDR3 is TGTGCCAGCAGTGAAATCATTGGGGGGGTCCACGAGCAGTACTTC. It yields the protein CASSEIIGGVHEQYF.

This clone was counted a few times. The chain uses TRBV28 and TRBJ1-1, with D hard to call. Per the germline V gene, CDR1 is MDHEN and CDR2 is SYDVKM. This CDR3 region has 12 residues. The V end was cut by 2 bases, the J end by 9 bases, with 10 bases between. The CDR3 sequence is CASSLLQTQAFF. CDR3 bases: TGTGCCAGCAGTTTACTACAGACCCAAGCTTTCTTT.

This clone was detected only once. CDR3 nucleotides: TGCGCCAGCAGCCAAGAACGGGACAGGGATTATGGCTACACCTTC. This codes for CASSQERDRDYGYTF. The chain joins TRBV4-1 to TRBJ1-2, with 9 positions matching TRBD1. CDR3 length: 15 residues. The germline gives CDR1 MGHRA, CDR2 YSYEKL. J lost 5 bases, V lost 0 bases, and 4 bases had no gene match.

V is TRBV7-8 and J is TRBJ2-2; D might be TRBD2 (6 bases). Trimming took off 0 bases at V and 2 bases at J, with 10 bases between the two ends. Per the germline V gene, CDR1 is SGHVS and CDR2 is FQNEAQ. This CDR3 has 16 amino acids. For the CDR3, the DNA is TGTGCCAGCAGCTTAGCGGGCGGGGTCAACACCGGGGAGCTGTTTTTT. Translation: CASSLAGGVNTGELFF.

In this sample, this clone turned up a few times. This sequence joins TRBV6-5 and TRBJ2-1; 10 positions match TRBD1. Germline CDR1 reads MNHEY; CDR2 reads SVGAGI. There are 16 residues in the CDR3. The V gene end was trimmed by 2 bases and the J gene end by 4 bases; junction bases not matched to a gene: 5. CDR3 protein: CASSYGTGVEYNEQFF. Here the CDR3 DNA reads TGTGCCAGCAGTTACGGGACAGGGGTTGAATACAATGAGCAGTTCTTC.

The V and J genes are TRBV11-2 and TRBJ1-2; D is undetermined. Trimming left V 1 base short and J 6 bases short, with 9 bases between. The CDR3 sequence is 13 residues long. The germline CDR1 and CDR2 sequences are SGHAT and FQNNGV. The CDR3 DNA reads as TGTGCCAGCAGCTTAGGGGCGGGGAATGGCTACACCTTC. Translation: CASSLGAGNGYTF.

The chain employs TRBV18 and TRBJ2-1; D perhaps matches TRBD2 (6 bases). V was trimmed by 0 bases and J by 2 bases, leaving 8 bases between them. CDR1 and CDR2 (germline): KGHSH, LQKENI. The CDR3 sequence is 15 residues long. CDR3 sequence reads: CASSPPGGPYNEQFF. DNA of the CDR3: TGTGCCAGCTCACCACCGGGGGGACCCTACAATGAGCAGTTCTTC.

The chain carries TRBV18 and TRBJ2-2; D not certain. Germline V gene data show CDR1 as KGHSH and CDR2 as LQKENI. V was trimmed by 5 bases and J by 2 bases, leaving 3 bases between them. CDR3 length equals 12 residues. This CDR3 reads CASSTNTGELFF. CDR3 DNA sequence: TGTGCCAGCTCAACAAACACCGGGGAGCTGTTTTTT.

The chain couples TRBV28 to TRBJ2-2, with D perhaps matching TRBD2 (6 bases). CDR1 MDHEN and CDR2 SYDVKM come from the germline V gene. The CDR3 loop spans 15 amino acids. V shed 2 bases and J shed 2 bases, with 9 bases lying between them. The CDR3 loop reads CASSLGSGNTGELFF. CDR3 in DNA: TGTGCCAGCAGTTTAGGTAGCGGTAACACCGGGGAGCTGTTTTTT.